The clone carrying this T cell receptor (beta chain) was recorded many times. The antigen is unknown. The sample originates from a study of Graves' ophthalmopathy and Graves' hyperthyroidism. RNA transcripts yielded amplified TCR beta CDR3 regions. The first-round RT-PCR employed HTBI primers together with the Qiagen OneStep RT-PCR kit. A multiplex PCR was then performed as the second round. TCRdb itself ran the multiplex PCR reads through MiXCR, one entry per CDR3 protein. Found here are hundreds of thousands of distinct CDR3 sequences, approximately 14% of them singletons; the top ten hold about 9.4%. The PBMCs originated from approximately 10 ml of fresh peripheral blood. Points from the study as a whole: Most clonotypes expanded in thyroid above 0.001 frequency were present in blood too. Ophthalmopathy and stable hyperthyroidism were discriminated by a 13-signature model, with over 85% sensitivity and nearly 84% specificity.

The TCR originated in a woman aged 25-40 years with Graves' ophthalmopathy. Sequencing input: blood.

The CDR3 sequence is CIIPGLADYEQYF. CDR3 DNA: TGCATAATCCCGGGACTAGCGGACTACGAGCAGTACTTC. The V and J genes are TRBV20-1 and TRBJ2-7, with 11 nucleotides matching TRBD2. CDR1 DFQATT and CDR2 SNEGSKA come from the germline V gene (reference sequence). The CDR3 is 13 amino acids.